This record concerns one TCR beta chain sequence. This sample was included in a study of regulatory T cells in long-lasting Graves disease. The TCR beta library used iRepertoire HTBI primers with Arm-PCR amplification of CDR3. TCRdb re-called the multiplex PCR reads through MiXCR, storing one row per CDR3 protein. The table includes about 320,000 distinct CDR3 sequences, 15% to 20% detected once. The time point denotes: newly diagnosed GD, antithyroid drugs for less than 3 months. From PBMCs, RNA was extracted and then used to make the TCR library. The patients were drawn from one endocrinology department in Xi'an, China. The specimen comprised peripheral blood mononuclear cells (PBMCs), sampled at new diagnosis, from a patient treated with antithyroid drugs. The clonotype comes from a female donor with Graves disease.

The CDR3 reads CASSFGVGTYEQFF. The CDR3 DNA is TGTGCCAGCAGTTTCGGCGTAGGAACCTACGAGCAGTTCTTC. J is TRBJ2-1 and V is TRBV27; no firm D call. The V and J ends lost 3 bases and 10 bases respectively, with 16 bases between them. The germline V gene has CDR1 MNHEY and CDR2 SMNVEV (reference sequence). This CDR3 contains 14 residues.